This TCR beta chain was sequenced for a study of blood T cell repertoires in COVID-19. The germline CDR1 and CDR2 sequences are SGHNT and YENEEA. With V trimmed by 4 bases and J by 7 bases, 11 bases remained unmatched. This CDR3 comprises 17 residues. Sequencing was performed with immunoSEQ multiplex PCR; in TCRdb, only in-frame clones are kept and a portion is missing. The sample holds 190,000 or so clones, approximately 88% seen once. This clonotype originated in a woman younger than 45 with acute or convalescent COVID-19. V and J are TRBV11-3 and TRBJ2-1, with TRBD1 matching over 12 bases. The sequenced sample consisted of peripheral blood. The CDR3 loop reads CASSYGGDRGLENEQFF. The CDR3 nucleotides are TGTGCCAGCAGCTATGGAGGGGACAGGGGGCTAGAAAATGAGCAGTTCTTC.